These 19 T cell receptor beta chains originate from one sample sequenced in a study of radiation and T cells in renal cell carcinoma. This sample's time point: blood 4 weeks post-SBRT, at nephrectomy. Treatment meaning: 15 Gy SBRT to primary tumor, nephrectomy 4 weeks later. Using immunoSEQ multiplex PCR, the repertoire was profiled, and TCRdb retains in-frame clones only, with some absent. The top ten clones hold around 17% of a sample with 130,000 to 150,000 clones, 80% to 90% of them seen once. The source was blood, collected from a patient whose treatment included radiotherapy and nephrectomy. These receptors all stem from a woman between 50 and 59 years old with renal cell carcinoma.

This chain joins TRBV7-9 and TRBJ2-3; D perhaps matches TRBD1 (6 bases). The ends were cut back, 5 bases at V and 6 bases at J, with 12 bases in the middle. The length of the CDR3 is 13 residues. CDR1 is SEHNR, CDR2 FQNEAQ, per germline (reference sequence). CDR3 amino acids: CASSETQGDTQYF. The CDR3 DNA follows: TGTGCCAGCAGCGAAACCCAGGGGGATACGCAGTATTTT.

The V call is TRBV27, the J call TRBJ2-7; D is perhaps TRBD1 (5 bases). The CDR3 totals 13 residues. Trimming stripped 3 bases from V and 4 bases from J, with 10 bases between. Per the germline V gene, CDR1 is MNHEY and CDR2 is SMNVEV (reference sequence). CDR3 residues: CASSFQGGYEQYF. The CDR3 DNA sequence: TGTGCCAGCAGTTTCCAGGGTGGGTACGAGCAGTACTTC.

The CDR3 DNA follows: TGTGCCAGCAGCGGAGATAACTATGGCTACACCTTC. Translated: CASSGDNYGYTF. The V call is TRBV7-9, the J call TRBJ1-2; D uncertain. This CDR3 region has 12 residues. Looked up from germline, CDR1 is SEHNR and CDR2 is FQNEAQ (reference sequence). Trimming left V 5 bases short and J 1 base short, with 5 bases between.

This chain joins TRBV5-5 and TRBJ1-2; perhaps TRBD1 as D (5 bases). The length of the CDR3 is 15 residues. V lost 1 base and J lost 3, with 13 bases in between. The germline gives CDR1 SGHKS, CDR2 YYEKEE (reference sequence). CDR3: CASSLSPGGDYGYTF. The CDR3 DNA is TGTGCCAGCAGCTTGAGTCCTGGGGGTGACTATGGCTACACCTTC.

The gene calls are TRBV7-8 and TRBJ1-5; D is uncertain. The CDR3 extends over 12 amino acids. The V gene lost 1 base and the J gene lost 4 bases, with 2 bases spanning the gap. Germline CDR1 reads SGHVS; CDR2 reads FQNEAQ. The CDR3 DNA reads TGTGCCAGCAGCTTAGGGAATCAGCCCCAGCATTTT. Its protein is CASSLGNQPQHF. Filled out from reference TRBV7-8 and TRBJ1-5, the complete variable domain reads GAGVSQSPRYKVAKRGQDVALRCDPISGHVSLFWYQQALGQGPEFLTYFQNEAQLDKSGLPSDRFFAERPEGSVSTLKIQRTQQEDSAVYLCASSLGNQPQHFGDGTRLSIL.

In this sample, this clone turned up a few times. This rearrangement joins TRBV7-2 to TRBJ2-5, with TRBD1 matching 9 bases. V shed 5 bases and J 7 bases; nucleotides not matched to a gene: 8. Germline loops: CDR1 SGHTA, CDR2 FQGNSA. The CDR3 totals 14 residues. The CDR3 here is CASSANRGRGTQYF. The CDR3 DNA reads as TGTGCCAGCAGCGCAAACAGGGGGCGGGGGACCCAGTACTTC.

This clone was picked up a small number of times. This chain uses TRBV11-2 with TRBJ2-5, with D tentatively TRBD2 (5 bases). The CDR3 has 15 amino acids. The V and J ends lost 1 base and 7 bases respectively, with 16 bases between them. Germline CDR1 SGHAT, CDR2 FQNNGV. The CDR3 protein is CASSLVAPAAGTQYF. The CDR3 DNA follows: TGTGCCAGCAGCTTAGTGGCGCCGGCGGCGGGGACCCAGTACTTC.

This clone was recorded only once. The V gene is TRBV18, the J gene TRBJ1-4, with TRBD1 matching over 10 bases. CDR1 KGHSH and CDR2 LQKENI come from the germline V gene. This CDR3 comprises 16 residues. With 2 bases clipped from V and 0 bases from J, the junction kept 0 bases outside the gene matches. In DNA, the CDR3 is TGTGCCAGCTCACCAGGACAGGGGGCAACTAATGAAAAACTGTTTTTT. It encodes CASSPGQGATNEKLFF.

This chain uses TRBV27 with TRBJ1-4; 7 positions agree with TRBD1. Germline CDR1 and CDR2: MNHEY and SMNVEV (reference sequence). The CDR3 contains 13 residues. The J segment lost 8 bases and the V segment lost 3 bases, leaving 3 bases of the junction unmatched. For the CDR3, the DNA is TGTGCCAGCAGTTTCAACAGGGGCGAAAAACTGTTTTTT. Protein: CASSFNRGEKLFF.

The chain links TRBV7-2 to TRBJ1-1, with D perhaps matching TRBD1 (6 bases). The CDR3 consists of 16 residues. Trimming took 1 base from V and 6 from J, leaving 18 bases between them. Germline-derived CDR1 and CDR2 are SGHTA and FQGNSA. The CDR3 nucleotides read TGTGCCAGCAGCTTAGAGGTGTTCCGGGGGCGATCTGAAGCTTTCTTT. This codes for CASSLEVFRGRSEAFF.

The chain joins TRBV27 to TRBJ1-5, with TRBD1 as a possible D gene (5 bases). This CDR3 is 15 amino acids long. The V gene's germline CDR1 is MNHEY and CDR2 SMNVEV (reference sequence). The ends were cut back, 6 bases at V and 1 base at J, with 13 bases in the middle. In DNA form, the CDR3 reads TGTGCCAGCAGCCCGGGACCAGGGAGCAATCAGCCCCAGCATTTT. This encodes CASSPGPGSNQPQHF.

The J gene is TRBJ1-1, the V gene TRBV18; no firm D call. Trimming took 3 bases from V and 1 from J, leaving 15 bases between them. The CDR3 contains 16 residues. CDR1 and CDR2 (germline): KGHSH, LQKENI. The CDR3 coding sequence is TGTGCCAGCTCACCTTCGGAAGGGTTGGGGAACACTGAAGCTTTCTTT. Amino acid sequence: CASSPSEGLGNTEAFF. Full variable domain (outside the CDR3, taken from reference TRBV18 and TRBJ1-1): NAGVMQNPRHLVRRRGQEARLRCSPMKGHSHVYWYRQLPEEGLKFMVYLQKENIIDESGMPKERFSAEFPKEGPSILRIQQVVRGDSAAYFCASSPSEGLGNTEAFFGQGTRLTVV.

The chain uses TRBV6-5 and TRBJ1-1, with D possibly being TRBD1 (6 bases). The ends were cut back, 2 bases at V and 7 bases at J, with 14 bases in the middle. The CDR3 is 14 amino acids. Germline CDR1 MNHEY, CDR2 SVGAGI. CDR3: CASSYTRTEFEAFF. In DNA, the CDR3 is TGTGCCAGCAGTTACACTAGGACAGAGTTTGAAGCTTTCTTT.

This clone was found once. The CDR3 bases are TGTGCCAGCAGCTTAGATATGATATCACCCCTCCACTTT. Protein sequence: CASSLDMISPLHF. V usage is TRBV11-3 and J usage is TRBJ1-6, with D unresolved. Deletions cut 0 bases from V and 10 bases from J, with 7 bases between. The CDR3 covers 13 residues. In germline, CDR1 is SGHNT, CDR2 YENEEA.

The chain links TRBV5-1 to TRBJ1-4; D is undetermined. This CDR3 contains 14 residues. The V and J ends lost 0 bases and 2 bases respectively, with 5 bases between them. Germline-derived CDR1 and CDR2 are SGHRS and YFSETQ. For the CDR3, the DNA is TGCGCCAGCAGCTTGGCCCAGACTAATGAAAAACTGTTTTTT. The encoded protein is CASSLAQTNEKLFF.

This clone appeared a few times. V is TRBV6-5 and J is TRBJ2-1, with a weak D call TRBD2 (5 bases). V lost 6 bases, J lost 8 bases, and 11 bases lay in between. Germline values: CDR1 MNHEY, CDR2 SVGAGI. The CDR3 is 12 residues long. CDR3 DNA sequence: TGTGCCAGCAGCTTGAGCGGTTATGAGCAGTTCTTC. This sequence encodes CASSLSGYEQFF.

This chain connects TRBV5-1 to TRBJ2-1; D unclear. The CDR3 extends over 16 amino acids. V dropped 0 bases and J dropped 0 bases, with 10 bases sitting between them. Per germline, CDR1 SGHRS and CDR2 YFSETQ. The CDR3 DNA follows: TGCGCCAGCAGCTTGGCAGCACTCGGCTCCTACAATGAGCAGTTCTTC. Protein sequence: CASSLAALGSYNEQFF.

The chain employs TRBV29-1 and TRBJ2-3; 8 positions match TRBD2. Trimming took 6 bases from V and 3 from J; bases not matched to a gene: 5. The CDR3 length is 13 residues. Germline CDR1 is SQVTM and CDR2 is ANQGSEA. In nucleotides, the CDR3 is TGCAGCGTAGCGGGAGTCCAAACAGATACGCAGTATTTT. It specifies CSVAGVQTDTQYF.

The gene calls are TRBV19 and TRBJ2-6; 8 bases line up with TRBD1. This CDR3 has 17 residues. CDR1 and CDR2 from the germline V gene are LNHDA and SQIVND (reference sequence). V shed 4 bases and J 3 bases; nucleotides not matched to a gene: 8. The CDR3 DNA sequence: TGTGCCAGTAGTAGCCAGGGGGCTGAGCATGGGGCCAACGTCCTGACTTTC. This gives the protein CASSSQGAEHGANVLTF.